The 15 T cell receptor beta chains below all came from one sample that was sequenced in a study of T cell responses to AZD1222 COVID-19 vaccine (dated by TCRdb to the early 2020s). Libraries came from the immunoSEQ multiplex PCR assay. Imported from immuneACCESS, the table was reduced by TCRdb to in-frame sequences with V and J called. These copies leave out some clones; in studies compared against another copy, an unresolved V gene accounts for under half, and the cause of the remainder is not known. A total of about 76,000 clones appear in this sample, approximately 80% of them only once. The ten largest make up 27% of the sample. Read against the paper, the sample's time point label means: about 28 days (+/-7) after the second vaccine dose. Interpreted using the paper, the treatment or condition label stands for: meningococcal conjugate vaccine given as trial control. The sample in question was peripheral blood, obtained 28 days after the second dose of the MenACWY control vaccine. All receptors derive from an adult who received the MenACWY meningococcal vaccine as a control.

This clone was seen a few times. V and J are TRBV28 and TRBJ1-3; TRBD1 might be the D (5 bases). CDR3 length: 14 residues. Trimming shortened V by 3 bases and J by 1 base, and 7 bases separated the two germline ends. CDR1 and CDR2 (germline): MDHEN, SYDVKM. The CDR3 loop is CASSFRGSGNTIYF. The CDR3 DNA reads as TGTGCCAGCAGTTTTAGGGGTTCTGGAAACACCATATATTTT.

This chain uses TRBV19 with TRBJ1-1; no reliable D call. Germline V lookup: CDR1 LNHDA, CDR2 SQIVND (reference sequence). With 6 bases removed from V and 3 bases from J, the gap between germline ends came to 14 bases. The CDR3 spans 14 residues. CDR3 loop: CASRATGLDTEAFF. The CDR3 nucleotides read TGTGCCAGTAGGGCCACCGGACTAGACACTGAAGCTTTCTTT.

This rearrangement joins TRBV5-5 to TRBJ1-2; D gene ambiguous. This CDR3 is built from 14 residues. The V end lost 0 bases, the J end lost 7 bases, and 13 bases lay between the germline ends. Germline CDR1 reads SGHKS; CDR2 reads YYEKEE (reference sequence). CDR3 nucleotides: TGTGCCAGCAGCTTGGTCCCAGGAGAGCGTGGCTACACCTTC. Translating gives CASSLVPGERGYTF.

The rearrangement uses TRBV3-1 (or the pseudogene TRBV3-2) and TRBJ1-5; no definite D call. The length of the CDR3 is 13 residues. V lost 0 bases and J lost 7, with 7 bases in between. The germline V gene has CDR1 LGHDT and CDR2 YNNKEL (reference sequence). The CDR3 region has the DNA TGTGCCAGCAGCCAAGATCTAGGCCAGCCCCAGCATTTT. Encoded protein: CASSQDLGQPQHF.

The chain couples TRBV24-1 to TRBJ2-7, with 8 bases identical to TRBD1. The CDR3 loop spans 14 amino acids. Unmatched junction bases numbered 5, after V lost 3 bases and J lost 5 bases. Germline V gives CDR1 KGHDR, CDR2 SFDVKD. The CDR3 DNA follows: TGTGCCACCAGTGATATGGACAGGGTCCACGAGCAGTACTTC. This gives the protein CATSDMDRVHEQYF.

The genes are TRBV29-1 and TRBJ2-5; D tentatively fits TRBD1 or TRBD2 (6 bases each). The germline V and J ends were trimmed by 6 bases and 0 bases, with 17 bases remaining between them. Germline V gene sequence: CDR1 SQVTM, CDR2 ANQGSEA. The CDR3 extends over 15 amino acids. DNA of the CDR3: TGCAGCGTCGTACCGGGGGCCGCAAACCAAGAGACCCAGTACTTC. Its translation: CSVVPGAANQETQYF.

CDR3 protein: CAFDRGDEKLFF. The CDR3 DNA is TGTGCCTTTGACAGGGGGGATGAAAAACTGTTTTTT. The genes are TRBV30 and TRBJ1-4; 9 bases fit TRBD1. CDR1 is GTSNPN and CDR2 is SVGIG in the germline V gene (reference sequence). The length of the CDR3 is 12 residues. V lost 7 bases to trimming and J lost 6 bases; unmatched junction nucleotides: 3.

The chain uses TRBV29-1 and TRBJ2-5, with D perhaps matching TRBD2 (5 bases). Germline V CDR1 and CDR2: SQVTM, ANQGSEA. This CDR3 contains 11 residues. Between the trimmed V and J ends, which lost 3 bases and 4 bases, there was a span of 6 bases. The CDR3 protein is CSVDGGETQYF. In DNA, the CDR3 is TGCAGCGTTGATGGAGGAGAGACCCAGTACTTC.

The rearrangement joins TRBV7-9 to TRBJ2-1, with unresolved D. This CDR3 has 13 amino acids. CDR1 SEHNR and CDR2 FQNEAQ come from the germline V gene (reference sequence). The germline V and J ends were trimmed by 4 bases and 3 bases, with 7 bases remaining between them. CDR3 protein: CASSSGLYNEQFF. The CDR3 DNA sequence: TGTGCCAGCAGCTCCGGGCTCTACAATGAGCAGTTCTTC.

V gene TRBV30 combines with J gene TRBJ2-2; D is possibly TRBD1 or TRBD2 (5 bases each). Germline CDR1 is GTSNPN and CDR2 is SVGIG (reference sequence). Trimming stripped 0 bases from V and 7 bases from J, with 15 bases between. CDR3 length equals 15 residues. The CDR3 nucleotides read TGTGCCTGGAGTGTAAAGGGACCATATGGCGGGGAGCTGTTTTTT. Residues: CAWSVKGPYGGELFF.

The chain uses TRBV2 and TRBJ1-1, with D uncertain. Germline CDR1 reads SNHLY; CDR2 reads FYNNEI. Trimming took off 5 bases at V and 2 bases at J, with 12 bases between the two ends. The CDR3 spans 14 residues. CDR3 bases: TGTGCCAGCAGTCTAGGACGGCAAAACACTGAAGCTTTCTTT. This codes for CASSLGRQNTEAFF.

In DNA form, the CDR3 reads TGTGCCTGGAGTGAGGCCAGCTTTAATCAGCCCCAGCATTTT. This encodes CAWSEASFNQPQHF. J is TRBJ1-5 and V is TRBV30, with D uncertain. Trimming left V 1 base short and J 4 bases short, with 11 bases between. Germline loops: CDR1 GTSNPN, CDR2 SVGIG (reference sequence). CDR3 length: 14 residues.

The chain carries TRBV30 and TRBJ2-4, with 8 bases fitting TRBD2. The CDR3 has 14 amino acids. Germline V gene lookup returns CDR1 GTSNPN and CDR2 SVGIG (reference sequence). V shed 0 bases, J shed 6 bases, and the junction held 4 bases outside the gene matches. This CDR3 is CAWSVGLAGNIQYF. The CDR3 region has the DNA TGTGCCTGGAGTGTAGGGCTAGCGGGAAACATTCAGTACTTC.

This clone was found once. The genes are TRBV28 and TRBJ1-3; no clear D. CDR1 and CDR2 (germline): MDHEN, SYDVKM. Trimming cost V 5 bases and J 0 bases, with 11 bases left between them. This CDR3 is built from 15 residues. CDR3 sequence reads: CASSAYLSSGNTIYF. The CDR3 nucleotides are TGTGCCAGCAGTGCCTATCTGAGCTCTGGAAACACCATATATTTT.

This clone was found once. The rearrangement links TRBV28 to TRBJ2-5; D call uncertain. CDR3 length: 14 residues. Germline CDR1 is MDHEN and CDR2 is SYDVKM. Trimming left V 10 bases short and J 1 base short, with 16 bases between. CDR3 sequence: CATRGTIGQETQYF. The DNA of the CDR3 is TGTGCCACCCGAGGAACAATTGGCCAAGAGACCCAGTACTTC.